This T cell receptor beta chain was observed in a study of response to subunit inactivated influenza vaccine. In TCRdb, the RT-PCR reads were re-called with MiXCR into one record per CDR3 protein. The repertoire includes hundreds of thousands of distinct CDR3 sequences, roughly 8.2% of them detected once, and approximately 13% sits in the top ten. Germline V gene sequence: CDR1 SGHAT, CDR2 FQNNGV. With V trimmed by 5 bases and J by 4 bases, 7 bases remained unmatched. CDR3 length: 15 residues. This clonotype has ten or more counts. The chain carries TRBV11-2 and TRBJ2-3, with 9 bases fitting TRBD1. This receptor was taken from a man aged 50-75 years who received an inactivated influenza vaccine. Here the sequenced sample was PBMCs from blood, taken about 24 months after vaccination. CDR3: CASSQDRGWADTQYF. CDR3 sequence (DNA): TGTGCCAGCAGCCAGGACAGGGGTTGGGCAGATACGCAGTATTTT. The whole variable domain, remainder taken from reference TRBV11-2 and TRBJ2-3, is EAGVAQSPRYKIIEKRQSVAFWCNPISGHATLYWYQQILGQGPKLLIQFQNNGVVDDSQLPKDRFSAERLKGVDSTLKIQPAKLEDSAVYLCASSQDRGWADTQYFGPGTRLTVL.